This is a list of T cell receptor beta chains from one sample in a study of T cell responses to AZD1222 COVID-19 vaccine. Assay: immunoSEQ multiplex PCR; the TCRdb copy retains only in-frame clones and omits some. The table records 120,000 or so clones, 87% of them present only once. The sample was peripheral blood, taken on day 0 of AZD1222 vaccination. Receptors were obtained from an adult in good health. CDR3s include the opening cysteine and the closing phenylalanine or tryptophan. D genes are given only for firm matches. Size tells how often a clone was seen (once, few, many) or the class of an expanded clone, and some rows leave it out.

clone size	D gene	CDR3 length	J gene	V gene	CDR3 protein	CDR3 DNA
once	TRBD1	16	TRBJ2-7	TRBV9	CASSVGFRDRPLQQYF	TGTGCCAGCAGCGTAGGCTTCCGGGACAGGCCCCTACAGCAGTACTTC
NA	NA	16	TRBJ2-3	TRBV5-4	CASSDYRGTFTDTQYF	TGTGCCAGCAGCGACTATCGGGGGACCTTCACAGATACGCAGTATTTT
NA	NA	15	TRBJ2-4	TRBV5-1	CASSLGDMAKNIQYF	TGCGCCAGCAGCTTGGGGGACATGGCCAAAAACATTCAGTACTTC
NA	TRBD2	15	TRBJ2-6	TRBV6-5	CATNSGGSGANVLTF	TGTGCCACCAATTCGGGAGGCTCTGGGGCCAACGTCCTGACTTTC
once	NA	12	TRBJ2-7	TRBV12-3/TRBV12-4	CASSFATYEQYF	TGTGCCAGCAGTTTCGCAACCTACGAGCAGTACTTC
NA	TRBD1	17	TRBJ2-7	TRBV6-2/TRBV6-3	CASSYGPTGENVYEQYF	TGTGCCAGCAGTTACGGTCCGACAGGGGAAAATGTCTACGAGCAGTACTTC
NA	NA	15	TRBJ2-3	TRBV9	CASNYQSSGSSTQYF	TGTGCCAGCAACTATCAGAGTAGCGGATCTTCTACGCAGTATTTT
NA	TRBD2	13	TRBJ2-3	TRBV27	CATGGLPTDTQYF	TGTGCCACCGGGGGACTACCCACAGATACGCAGTATTTT
NA	NA	13	TRBJ1-5	TRBV19	CASRAIQVSAQHF	TGTGCCAGTAGGGCCATTCAAGTTTCAGCCCAGCATTTT
NA	NA	13	TRBJ1-2	TRBV18	CASSPPGGSGYTF	TGTGCCAGCTCCCCCCCGGGAGGGAGCGGCTACACCTTC
few	NA	14	TRBJ2-3	TRBV27	CASRGAQRTGAQYF	TGTGCCAGCAGGGGGGCACAGCGCACGGGGGCGCAGTATTTT
NA	NA	13	TRBJ1-4	TRBV5-4	CASSLAADEKLFF	TGTGCCAGCAGCTTGGCGGCGGATGAAAAACTGTTTTTT
few	TRBD1	17	TRBJ1-1	TRBV27	CASSLWGTDRRYTEAFF	TGTGCCAGCAGTTTATGGGGGACAGATAGGCGATACACTGAAGCTTTCTTT
NA	NA	12	TRBJ2-2	TRBV7-3	CASSSSAGELFF	TGTGCCAGCAGCTCAAGCGCCGGGGAGCTGTTTTTT
NA	NA	15	TRBJ1-1	TRBV5-1	CASSLYRHRNTEAFF	TGCGCCAGCAGCTTGTATCGGCACCGGAACACTGAAGCTTTCTTT
NA	TRBD1	14	TRBJ1-5	TRBV28	CASSPTGGTGPQHF	TGTGCCAGCAGTCCTACAGGGGGCACGGGACCCCAGCATTTT
NA	NA	13	TRBJ1-2	TRBV19	CASRGDINYGYTF	TGTGCCTCACGCGGAGATATTAACTATGGCTACACCTTC
NA	NA	13	TRBJ2-7	TRBV7-2	CASSLELVYEQYF	TGTGCCAGCAGCTTAGAACTAGTCTACGAGCAGTACTTC
few	TRBD1	14	TRBJ1-2	TRBV5-8	CASSLGQGYGWYTF	TGTGCCAGCAGCTTGGGACAGGGTTATGGATGGTACACCTTC
NA	NA	10	TRBJ1-2	TRBV20-1	CSARGLGYTF	TGCAGTGCTAGGGGGCTTGGCTACACCTTC
NA	NA	16	TRBJ2-7	TRBV7-9	CASSQAPGTLIYEQYF	TGTGCCAGCAGCCAAGCCCCGGGAACCCTAATCTACGAGCAGTACTTC
once	NA	12	TRBJ1-1	TRBV29-1	CSVALMNTEAFF	TGCAGCGTTGCCCTTATGAATACTGAAGCTTTCTTT
NA	NA	13	TRBJ1-2	TRBV24-1	CATSDLWGYGYTF	TGTGCCACCAGTGACCTGTGGGGCTATGGCTACACCTTC
NA	TRBD1	14	TRBJ2-2	TRBV10-2	CASLQGGWTGELFF	TGCGCCAGTCTACAGGGGGGATGGACCGGGGAGCTGTTTTTT
NA	NA	13	TRBJ1-1	TRBV5-1	CASSSDLGTEAFF	TGCGCCAGCAGCTCCGACCTGGGGACTGAAGCTTTCTTT
NA	NA	12	TRBJ2-3	TRBV12-3/TRBV12-4	CASSPRTDTQYF	TGTGCCAGCAGTCCTAGGACAGATACGCAGTATTTT